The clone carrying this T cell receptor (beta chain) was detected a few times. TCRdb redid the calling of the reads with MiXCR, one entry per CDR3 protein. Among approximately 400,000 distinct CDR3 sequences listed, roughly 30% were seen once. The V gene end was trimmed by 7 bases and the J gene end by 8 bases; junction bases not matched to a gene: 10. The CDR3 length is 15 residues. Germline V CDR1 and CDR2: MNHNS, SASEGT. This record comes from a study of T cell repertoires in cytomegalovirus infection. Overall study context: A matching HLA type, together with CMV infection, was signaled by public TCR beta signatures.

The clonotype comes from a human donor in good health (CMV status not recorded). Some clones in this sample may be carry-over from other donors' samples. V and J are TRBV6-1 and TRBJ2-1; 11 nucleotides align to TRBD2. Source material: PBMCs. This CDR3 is CASKISGGAWDEQFF. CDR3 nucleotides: TGTGCCAGCAAGATTAGCGGGGGGGCTTGGGATGAGCAGTTCTTC.